This T cell receptor (beta chain) was identified in a study of blood T cell repertoires in COVID-19. Study details: Acute-phase and convalescent COVID-19 samples originated in the United States, Italy and Spain. PBMCs, B-cell-depleted T cells, or T cells provided the cDNA or gDNA that made up the material.

Participant ages covered about 18 to 100 years across 25 or so US areas. Authors' analysis steps: Amplification of reference gene primers provided the estimated nucleated cell counts. Generated by immunoSEQ multiplex PCR, the TCRdb table keeps only in-frame clones and is missing some. V and J calls and clone size are as listed in that table; D and trimming were resolved from the DNA. This sample has about 400,000 clones; roughly 90% occur once, and the top ten carry 2% to 2.5%. The CDR3 sequence is 13 residues long. Germline-derived CDR1 and CDR2 are SGHRS and YFSETQ. V shed 4 bases and J shed 2 bases, with 9 bases lying between them.

The V call is TRBV5-1, the J call TRBJ1-2; TRBD1 is a possible D gene (5 bases). The TCR originated in a woman aged 40 to 49 with acute COVID-19. Sequencing was carried out using PBMCs or T cells enriched from blood (not recorded which). The CDR3 protein is CASSDSRNYGYTF. In DNA, the CDR3 is TGCGCCAGCAGCGACAGTCGGAACTATGGCTACACCTTC.